Following are 5 T cell receptor beta chains from one sample sequenced in a study of T cells after yellow fever vaccination. TCRdb re-called the 5' RACE reads through MiXCR, storing one row per CDR3 protein. The sample contains about 340,000 distinct CDR3 sequences, 3% to 4.5% of which appear only once. The sequencing here drew on PBMCs, taken 5 days after the yellow fever booster vaccination. The receptors were gathered from a man younger than 35 who received the YFV17D yellow fever vaccine.

This clonotype was recorded at least ten times. The chain recombines TRBV7-2 with TRBJ2-3; 10 nucleotides agree with TRBD2. The CDR3 is made up of 16 amino acids. CDR1 SGHTA and CDR2 FQGNSA come from the germline V gene. Losses at the gene ends were 5 bases for V and 4 bases for J; bases not matched to a gene: 9. Here the CDR3 DNA reads TGTGCCAGCAGCCGAGCTAGCGGGGGAGGGGCAGATACGCAGTATTTT. Amino acids: CASSRASGGGADTQYF. The full variable domain, its missing parts supplied by reference TRBV7-2 and TRBJ2-3, is GAGVSQSPSNKVTEKGKDVELRCDPISGHTALYWYRQSLGQGLEFLIYFQGNSAPDKSGLPSDRFSAERTGGSVSTLTIQRTQQEDSAVYLCASSRASGGGADTQYFGPGTRLTVL.

This clonotype has only a few counts. The chain is built from TRBV7-2 and TRBJ2-1; 8 nucleotides agree with TRBD2. Trimming took 5 bases from V and 13 from J; bases not matched to a gene: 7. The CDR3 runs 12 residues. Germline V gene data show CDR1 as SGHTA and CDR2 as FQGNSA. As DNA, the CDR3 is TGTGCCAGCAGCCAATACGGACTAGCCCAGTTCTTC. The encoded protein is CASSQYGLAQFF.

This clonotype was observed at least ten times. The genes are TRBV10-3 and TRBJ2-2; D is unclear. The CDR3 length is 11 residues. Trimming took off 4 bases at V and 7 bases at J, with 4 bases between the two ends. From germline, CDR1 is ENHRY and CDR2 SYGVKD. The CDR3: CAISVVGELFF. The CDR3 coding sequence is TGTGCCATCAGTGTAGTCGGGGAGCTGTTTTTT.

A few counts support this clonotype. The chain carries TRBV7-9 and TRBJ2-7, with a tentative D call TRBD1 (5 bases). V lost 1 base to trimming and J lost 3 bases, with 13 bases between them. Germline V lookup: CDR1 SEHNR, CDR2 FQNEAQ (reference sequence). This CDR3 has 15 amino acids. The CDR3 DNA sequence: TGTGCCAGCAGCTTAGACCCAGGGAAGGGCTACGAGCAGTACTTC. Translating gives CASSLDPGKGYEQYF. Looking up the rest from reference TRBV7-9 and TRBJ2-7 gives the full variable domain: DTGVSQNPRHKITKRGQNVTFRCDPISEHNRLYWYRQTLGQGPEFLTYFQNEAQLEKSRLLSDRFSAERPKGSFSTLEIQRTEQGDSAMYLCASSLDPGKGYEQYFGPGTRLTVT.

V usage is TRBV20-1 and J usage is TRBJ1-6, with unresolved D. CDR1 is DFQATT, CDR2 SNEGSKA, per germline (reference sequence). The length of the CDR3 is 14 residues. The V end lost 1 base, the J end lost 9 bases, and 13 bases lay between the germline ends. CDR3 sequence: CSARVRNGVSPLHF. DNA for the CDR3: TGCAGTGCTAGAGTCAGAAATGGGGTTTCACCCCTCCACTTT.